The entry below describes one T cell receptor beta chain. This clone has only a few counts. Its cognate antigen has yet to be identified. Here, both gene names and germline sequences come from the mouse. The read finishes 1 residue shy of the CDR3 end, and the germline J gene is used to complete it. The library was produced with the immunoSEQ multiplex PCR assay. TCRbeta CDR3 sequencing was done by Adaptive Biotechnologies at survey depth, reporting CDR3 sequences, V/J genes, productive frequency and template counts. TCR beta CDR3 regions were amplified from genomic DNA rather than RNA. On the authors' methods: Jensen-Shannon divergence was used to quantify pairwise repertoire overlap between tissues, with a value of 1 meaning complete divergence and a value of 0 meaning identical repertoires. Tissues were clustered by single-linkage agglomerative hierarchical clustering of pairwise JSD values and displayed as dendrograms. All patient samples were analyzed with GLIPH2 using simulation_depth 1000, kmer_min_depth 3 and cdr3_length_cutoff 8, and only groups containing more than two unique CDR3s were kept. A standardized tissue-overlap score was calculated by extrapolating Jaccard GLIPH-group overlap across patients to a standard repertoire size of 1000 clones. To look at how diversity was associated with clinical or experimental variables, linear mixed-effect models were used, with tissue treated as a fixed effect and individual treated as a random effect. TCRdb took over this immuneACCESS table, retaining in-frame rearrangements with V and J assigned. Such tables are incomplete; in checked studies, under half of the missing clones stem from an unresolved V gene, and the remainder is unexplained. From that table come the V and J calls and clone size; the DNA was used to work out D and trimming. Counted in this sample were under 9,000 clones; about 35% of them appeared once. Jointly, the top ten make up about 3.3% of the sample.

The data originate from a study of tissue T cells after allogeneic stem cell transplantation (dated by TCRdb to 2021 to 2024). Notes on the research overall: The study profiled TCR beta repertoires in many tissues obtained from research autopsies of patients with and without GVHD, and also in mouse models of GVHD. The human arm was conducted as a prospective observational study, and neither blinding nor randomization was performed.

What the work shows at the level of the full study, not this receptor alone: Within patients, how anatomically similar tissues were was a major factor shaping TCR repertoire composition, regardless of disease or transplant status. Which tissue TCRs were alloreactive or antigen-specific was not determined in the study, and some of the clones might have been host cells that persisted. A small and clinically heterogeneous patient cohort was studied, and sampling depth was acknowledged as a limitation. In both patients and mice, T cells from blood and spleen picked up only a limited part of the TCR repertoire that was detected in tissues. Only a few T cell clones appeared in more than one patient, yet motif-based clustering showed tissue-specific repertoire signatures that were shared between patients.

V gives up 1 base and J gives up 3 bases, and the segment between their germline ends measures 7 bases. Based on the germline V gene (reference sequence), the CDR1 and CDR2 sequences are FNHDT and SITEND. Its CDR3 holds 13 amino acids, cysteine through phenylalanine. Only the CDR3 bases that were read are kept: 36 of them, in frame from base 1. The label giving this sample's time point can be read as: mouse harvest day 14 after allogeneic transplant. Each mouse graft, delivered by tail vein injection, combined 10^6 splenic CD5+ T cells with 10^7 T-cell-depleted bone marrow cells. To model GVHD in mice, a major MHC-mismatch B6 (H2b) into BALB/c (H2d) model was used, and tissues were profiled at day 7 or 14. Mouse tissues and retro-orbital blood were harvested on day 7 or 14 post-transplant using separate sterile tools per animal; livers were flushed beforehand. Before genomic DNA isolation with the DNeasy Blood & Tissue Kit, mouse tissues were minced using razor blades in buffered saline.

The source material was skin. The sequence links TRBV19 to TRBJ1-2; TRBD1 is possibly the D segment (6 matching bases). This receptor was obtained from a female BALB/c mouse given C57BL/6 T cells with graft-versus-host disease after an allogeneic hematopoietic cell transplant. The CDR3 sequence is CASSIWTDSDYTF. The sequenced part of the CDR3 DNA is TGTGCCAGCAGTATATGGACAGACTCCGACTACACC.